These 23 T cell receptor beta chains were all obtained from the same sample, sequenced in a study of T cells in Graves' hyperthyroidism and ophthalmopathy. The investigators amplified TCR beta CDR3 regions from RNA transcripts. When the TCR CDR3 underwent first-round RT-PCR, the HTBI primer set was used. TCRdb fed the multiplex PCR reads into MiXCR, producing one record per CDR3 protein. Of hundreds of thousands of distinct CDR3 sequences detected, 18% appear once; the ten largest clones hold over 15%. The specimen was blood. Every receptor here comes from a woman aged 50 to 65 with Graves' hyperthyroidism that later progressed to Graves' ophthalmopathy.

This clonotype was observed a single time. This chain joins TRBV20-1 and TRBJ1-2, with 8 bases aligning to TRBD1. J was trimmed by 2 bases and V by 5 bases; bases with no gene match: 25. The germline CDR1 and CDR2 sequences are DFQATT and SNEGSKA (reference sequence). The CDR3 has 20 residues. The CDR3: CSAEGISGTGYSSLNYGYTF. The CDR3, as DNA: TGCAGTGCTGAGGGAATTTCCGGGACAGGTTATTCTTCACTGAACTATGGCTACACCTTC.

This clonotype was detected a few times. V is TRBV30 and J is TRBJ1-4; 8 positions match TRBD1. CDR1 and CDR2 from the germline V gene are GTSNPN and SVGIG (reference sequence). The CDR3 totals 15 residues. V was clipped by 0 bases and J by 13 bases; unmatched bases: 13. Here the CDR3 reads CAWSVGWRDRNRLFF. The CDR3 bases are TGTGCCTGGAGTGTAGGGTGGCGGGACAGGAACCGACTGTTTTTT.

The rearrangement joins TRBV12-3 or TRBV12-4 to TRBJ1-2; D is unclear. V was shortened by 5 bases and J by 8 bases, with 12 bases between the two germline ends. The CDR3 is made up of 12 amino acids. CDR3 coding DNA: TGTGCCAGCAGTCCCCCGCTTGGGGGCTACACCTTC. The encoded protein is CASSPPLGGYTF.

V is TRBV4-1 and J is TRBJ2-1; D is perhaps TRBD2 (7 bases). Trimming removed 5 bases from V and 7 bases from J, with 18 bases in between. The CDR3 runs to 15 residues. Per germline, CDR1 MGHRA and CDR2 YSYEKL. The CDR3 DNA reads as TGCGCCAGCAGCGTAGTGGGGGGGGGCGATAATGAGCAGTTCTTC. It encodes CASSVVGGGDNEQFF.

This clonotype came up a few times. The chain has TRBV7-8 and TRBJ2-7; 8 nucleotides match TRBD1. Germline loops: CDR1 SGHVS, CDR2 FQNEAQ. This CDR3 region has 16 residues. The V segment lost 3 bases and the J segment 3 bases; nucleotides outside the gene matches: 10. In DNA, the CDR3 is TGTGCCAGCAGCTTCGGACAGGGTAATTTCGTCTACGAGCAGTACTTC. Translation gives CASSFGQGNFVYEQYF.

This clonotype was recorded many times. Here the CDR3 DNA reads TGTGCCAGCAGCAGAAACAGGGCGGGGAATGAGCAGTTCTTC. Its protein is CASSRNRAGNEQFF. The chain links TRBV11-3 to TRBJ2-1; tentatively, D is TRBD1 or TRBD2 (6 bases each). Germline CDR1 and CDR2: SGHNT and YENEEA. V lost 5 bases to trimming and J lost 7 bases, with 15 bases between them. The CDR3 loop spans 14 amino acids.

This clonotype was detected only a few times. The V gene is TRBV5-1, the J gene TRBJ2-7; no definite D call. V was shortened by 4 bases and J by 0 bases, with 11 bases between the two germline ends. This CDR3 has 14 amino acids. Germline CDR1 SGHRS, CDR2 YFSETQ. CDR3 sequence: CASSRPPNSYEQYF. The CDR3 DNA sequence: TGCGCCAGCAGCCGGCCTCCCAACTCCTACGAGCAGTACTTC.

This rearrangement joins TRBV12-3 or TRBV12-4 to TRBJ2-2, with 12 bases that match TRBD2. The V gene end was trimmed by 6 bases and the J gene end by 0 bases; junction bases not matched to a gene: 5. The CDR3 runs to 17 residues. CDR3 bases: TGTGCCAGCAGAAGGGGACTAGCGGGTGCGAACACCGGGGAGCTGTTTTTT. Translation gives CASRRGLAGANTGELFF.

This clonotype has at least ten counts. The chain has TRBV13 and TRBJ2-3, with D perhaps matching TRBD2 (6 bases). The germline V gene has CDR1 PRHDT and CDR2 FYEKMQ (reference sequence). The CDR3 totals 13 residues. Trimming left V 6 bases short and J 5 bases short, with 12 bases between. Here the CDR3 DNA reads TGTGCCAGCAGGATGGGGGGAATAGATACGCAGTATTTT. Its protein is CASRMGGIDTQYF. The variable domain in full, completed from reference TRBV13 and TRBJ2-3, reads AAGVIQSPRHLIKEKRETATLKCYPIPRHDTVYWYQQGPGQDPQFLISFYEKMQSDKGSIPDRFSAQQFSDYHSELNMSSLELGDSALYFCASRMGGIDTQYFGPGTRLTVL.

This clonotype has only a few counts. The V gene is TRBV19, the J gene TRBJ2-5, with D maybe TRBD2 (5 bases). Germline CDR1 is LNHDA and CDR2 is SQIVND (reference sequence). The CDR3 spans 14 residues. The V end was cut by 3 bases, the J end by 0 bases, with 8 bases between. The CDR3: CASSIRGYQETQYF. CDR3 nucleotides: TGTGCCAGTAGTATCAGAGGGTACCAAGAGACCCAGTACTTC.

A few counts support this clonotype. The chain uses TRBV12-3 or TRBV12-4 and TRBJ1-5; D gene uncertain. The CDR3 consists of 11 residues. V shed 3 bases and J shed 5 bases, with 2 bases lying between them. The CDR3 loop reads CASSLDQPQHF. The DNA for the CDR3 is TGTGCCAGCAGTTTGGATCAGCCCCAGCATTTT.

This clonotype was observed many times. CDR3 DNA: TGCAGTGTTCGTCCAGGGTCCCGATCGTACACTGAAGCTTTCTTT. It yields the protein CSVRPGSRSYTEAFF. The V and J genes are TRBV20-1 and TRBJ1-1; maybe TRBD1 (5 bases). Trimming shortened V by 7 bases and J by 3 bases, and 21 bases separated the two germline ends. This CDR3 has 15 amino acids. CDR1 and CDR2 from the germline V gene are DFQATT and SNEGSKA (reference sequence).

This clonotype was picked up many times. The chain employs TRBV11-2 and TRBJ1-1; D perhaps matches TRBD1 (6 bases). Per the germline V gene, CDR1 is SGHAT and CDR2 is FQNNGV. Deletions cut 5 bases from V and 4 bases from J, with 20 bases between. CDR3 length: 16 residues. The CDR3, as DNA: TGTGCCAGCAGCGTAACTACAGGGCACGATTCCACTGAAGCTTTCTTT. Amino acids: CASSVTTGHDSTEAFF.

This chain links TRBV13 with TRBJ2-2, with D possibly matching TRBD1 (6 bases). The CDR3 covers 14 residues. Trimming shortened V by 5 bases and J by 4 bases, and 11 bases separated the two germline ends. Looked up from germline, CDR1 is PRHDT and CDR2 is FYEKMQ (reference sequence). The CDR3 nucleotides are TGTGCCAGCAGCCCGAACAGGGTCACCGGGGAGCTGTTTTTT. It yields the protein CASSPNRVTGELFF.

There are a few counts of this clonotype. The chain recombines TRBV5-8 with TRBJ1-1; D not certain. V dropped 4 bases and J dropped 6 bases, with 7 bases sitting between them. The CDR3 length is 11 residues. Germline V gene data show CDR1 as SGHTS and CDR2 as YDEGEE. The CDR3 nucleotides are TGTGCCAGCAGCCCTAAGGCTGAAGCTTTCTTT. Protein product: CASSPKAEAFF.

This clonotype has a handful of counts. The CDR3 is CSASYGYSNQPQHF. Here the CDR3 DNA reads TGCAGTGCTAGTTACGGGTATAGCAATCAGCCCCAGCATTTT. This chain connects TRBV20-1 to TRBJ1-5; D unclear. This CDR3 spans 14 amino acids. The germline V and J ends were trimmed by 3 bases and 0 bases, with 9 bases remaining between them. CDR1 and CDR2 from the germline V gene are DFQATT and SNEGSKA (reference sequence).

J is TRBJ2-7 and V is TRBV6-2 or TRBV6-3, with 9 nucleotides matching TRBD2. From germline, CDR1 is MNHEY and CDR2 SVGEGT. The CDR3 has 17 amino acids. Germline trimming cut 6 bases from V and 4 bases from J; bases unmatched to any gene: 16. Here the CDR3 reads CASSSLPIAGVGYEQYF. In DNA, the CDR3 is TGTGCCAGCAGCTCCTTGCCCATAGCGGGGGTAGGTTACGAGCAGTACTTC.

This chain joins TRBV10-3 and TRBJ2-5; perhaps TRBD1 as D (7 bases). Looked up from germline, CDR1 is ENHRY and CDR2 is SYGVKD. Trimming stripped 8 bases from V and 3 bases from J, with 13 bases between. CDR3 length: 13 residues. The CDR3: CAIRGGGEETQYF. For the CDR3, the DNA is TGTGCCATCCGAGGGGGCGGGGAAGAGACCCAGTACTTC.

At least ten counts were recorded for this clonotype. The V call is TRBV20-1, the J call TRBJ2-7; TRBD2 aligns across 13 bases. The CDR3 extends over 13 amino acids. Germline CDR1 reads DFQATT; CDR2 reads SNEGSKA (reference sequence). DNA of the CDR3: TGCAGCGGACTAGCGGGGGCCGCTTACGAGCAGTACTTC. Its protein is CSGLAGAAYEQYF.

The chain is built from TRBV19 and TRBJ1-1; D gene ambiguous. CDR3 length: 13 amino acids. The germline CDR1 and CDR2 sequences are LNHDA and SQIVND (reference sequence). Trimming took 8 bases from V and 1 from J, leaving 11 bases between them. CDR3 loop: CASRLGSNTEAFF. The DNA of the CDR3 is TGTGCCAGTCGTCTAGGGTCGAACACTGAAGCTTTCTTT.

This clonotype was recorded many times. This chain joins TRBV7-8 and TRBJ2-1; a possible D gene is TRBD2 (5 bases). Germline CDR1 is SGHVS and CDR2 is FQNEAQ. Trimming removed 5 bases from V and 0 bases from J, with 14 bases in between. The CDR3 spans 16 residues. The CDR3 DNA follows: TGTGCCAGCAGCCCTGGTACCGGGGTCTCCTACAATGAGCAGTTCTTC. It yields the protein CASSPGTGVSYNEQFF.

The rearrangement links TRBV11-2 to TRBJ2-5; 12 nucleotides agree with TRBD2. This CDR3 is 20 amino acids long. The ends lost 4 bases at V and 2 bases at J; junction bases unmatched: 17. Germline V gives CDR1 SGHAT, CDR2 FQNNGV. CDR3 DNA: TGTGCCAGCAGCTCCACCCCCCCCCTAGCGGGGGGGCGGGATCAAGAGACCCAGTACTTC. Translation: CASSSTPPLAGGRDQETQYF.

A few counts support this clonotype. The J gene is TRBJ1-6, the V gene TRBV20-1, with no clear D. The CDR3 covers 14 residues. V was cut by 0 bases and J by 7 bases, with 10 bases left in between. CDR1 DFQATT and CDR2 SNEGSKA come from the germline V gene (reference sequence). The CDR3 loop reads CSARDLTKNSPLHF. The CDR3 nucleotides are TGCAGTGCTAGAGATCTCACCAAAAATTCACCCCTCCACTTT.